The 9 T cell receptor beta chains below all came from one sample that was sequenced in a study of shared clonotypes between healthy human individuals. Measured with immunoSEQ multiplex PCR; TCRdb has only the in-frame clones, and not every one. This table has about 1.1 million clones, around three quarters appearing once. Sequencing was performed on memory CD4+ T cells from PBMCs. Subset denoted: CD45RA-negative fraction. These receptors all come from a man younger than 30 in good health. Some clones in this sample may be carry-over from other donors' samples.

This clone was picked up a small number of times. The rearrangement joins TRBV25-1 to TRBJ2-5; D is possibly TRBD2 (5 bases). The CDR3 is 13 residues long. Germline assignment: CDR1 MGHDK and CDR2 SYGVNS. The V and J ends lost 2 bases and 5 bases respectively, with 9 bases between them. CDR3 protein: CASSETGIETQYF. CDR3 coding DNA: TGTGCCAGCAGTGAAACCGGGATCGAGACCCAGTACTTC.

This chain links TRBV28 with TRBJ2-1; tentatively, D is TRBD1 or TRBD2 (5 bases each). Between the trimmed V and J ends, which lost 2 bases and 6 bases, there was a span of 8 bases. CDR1 and CDR2 (germline): MDHEN, SYDVKM. The CDR3 length is 13 residues. The CDR3 DNA reads TGTGCCAGCAGTTTAGGGGGTTTCAATGAGCAGTTCTTC. This translates into CASSLGGFNEQFF.

This clone occurred a few times. V usage is TRBV28 and J usage is TRBJ2-7, with 7 positions matching TRBD2. The V segment lost 1 base and the J segment 3 bases; nucleotides outside the gene matches: 6. This CDR3 comprises 15 residues. Per the germline V gene, CDR1 is MDHEN and CDR2 is SYDVKM. This CDR3 is CASSLFTGRSYEQYF. Here the CDR3 DNA reads TGTGCCAGCAGTTTATTCACCGGGAGGAGCTACGAGCAGTACTTC. The full variable domain, completed using reference TRBV28 and TRBJ2-7, is DVKVTQSSRYLVKRTGEKVFLECVQDMDHENMFWYRQDPGLGLRLIYFSYDVKMKEKGDIPEGYSVSREKKERFSLILESASTNQTSMYLCASSLFTGRSYEQYFGPGTRLTVT.

This chain uses TRBV6-6 with TRBJ2-3; 12 bases are shared with TRBD1. V gave up 5 bases and J gave up 3 bases; unmatched junction bases: 3. The V gene's germline CDR1 is MNHNY and CDR2 SVGAGI (reference sequence). The CDR3 runs to 15 residues. The CDR3 spells CASSEGQGATDTQYF. The CDR3 DNA reads TGTGCCAGCAGTGAGGGACAGGGGGCAACAGATACGCAGTATTTT.

With regard to this clone: The same CDR3 arises from other DNA sequences in this sample as well. The chain recombines TRBV25-1 with TRBJ2-7; D possibly corresponds to TRBD1 (6 bases). Germline V gene data show CDR1 as MGHDK and CDR2 as SYGVNS. V was clipped by 3 bases and J by 5 bases, with 20 bases between them. This CDR3 is built from 16 residues. CDR3 nucleotides: TGTGCCAGCAGTGATCCTGCCGGAACAGGGAAGCACGAGCAGTACTTC. Amino acid sequence: CASSDPAGTGKHEQYF.

The chain combines TRBV5-1 with TRBJ2-7; 9 bases map to TRBD1. CDR3 length: 16 amino acids. Germline CDR1 reads SGHRS; CDR2 reads YFSETQ. The J segment lost 5 bases and the V segment lost 5 bases, leaving 14 bases of the junction unmatched. This CDR3 reads CASRQGLGQGRNEQYF. CDR3 nucleotide sequence: TGCGCCAGCAGGCAAGGGCTAGGACAGGGGAGGAACGAGCAGTACTTC.

The rearrangement uses TRBV5-4 and TRBJ2-5; 8 nucleotides agree with TRBD2. CDR1 and CDR2 from the germline V gene are SGHNT and YYREEE (reference sequence). The CDR3 length is 15 residues. Germline trimming cut 4 bases from V and 3 bases from J; bases unmatched to any gene: 8. CDR3 nucleotide sequence: TGTGCCAGCAGCCCAGGAGGAGCGGGGGAAGAGACCCAGTACTTC. It translates to CASSPGGAGEETQYF.

This clone was recorded only once. Other DNA sequences of this sample code for an identical CDR3. The gene calls are TRBV5-1 and TRBJ2-7; D is uncertain. Germline V gene lookup returns CDR1 SGHRS and CDR2 YFSETQ. The CDR3 sequence is 14 residues long. V lost 1 base to trimming and J lost 0 bases, with 8 bases between them. CDR3 sequence (DNA): TGCGCCAGCAGCTTGTTGGCCAGCTCCTACGAGCAGTACTTC. Encoded protein: CASSLLASSYEQYF.

The rearrangement uses TRBV6-1 and TRBJ1-1; D is possibly TRBD1 (5 bases). The CDR3 has 11 amino acids. Trimming took 11 bases from V and 5 from J, leaving 12 bases between them. CDR1 and CDR2 (germline): MNHNS, SASEGT. Here the CDR3 DNA reads TGTGCCGCGGCCAGACAGACTGAAGCTTTCTTT. Its translation is CAAARQTEAFF.